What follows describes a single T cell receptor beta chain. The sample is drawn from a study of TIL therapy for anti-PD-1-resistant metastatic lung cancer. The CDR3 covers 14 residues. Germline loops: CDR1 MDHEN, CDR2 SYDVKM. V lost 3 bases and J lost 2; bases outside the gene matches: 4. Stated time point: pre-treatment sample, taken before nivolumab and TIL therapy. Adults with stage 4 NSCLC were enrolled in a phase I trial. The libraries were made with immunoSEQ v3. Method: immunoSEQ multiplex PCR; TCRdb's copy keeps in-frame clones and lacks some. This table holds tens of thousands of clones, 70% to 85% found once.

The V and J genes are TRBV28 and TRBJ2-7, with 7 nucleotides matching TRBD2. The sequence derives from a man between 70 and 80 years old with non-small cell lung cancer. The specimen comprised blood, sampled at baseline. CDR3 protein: CASSLTGTTYEQYF. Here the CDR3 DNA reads TGTGCCAGCAGTTTGACCGGGACTACCTACGAGCAGTACTTC.